This T cell receptor beta chain originates from a study of Ad26.COV2.S vaccination and SARS-CoV-2 variants. Stated treatment: roughly 19 received Ad26.COV2.S at low or high dose, single or two shots; 5 received placebo; per-sample allocation not given. Following the first vaccine or placebo injection, samples were taken on day 63. The germline V and J ends were trimmed by 1 base and 5 bases, with 12 bases remaining between them. Germline lookup yields CDR1 SGHDT and CDR2 YYEEEE. The CDR3 runs 14 residues. The table came from immunoSEQ multiplex PCR; TCRdb's copy has only in-frame clones and leaves some out. The top ten hold approximately 7% of the sample, which has approximately 400,000 clones, roughly 85% seen once. Note on this clone: Its antigen remains unknown.

Overall study findings and caveats: There was reportedly substantial breadth in spike-specific CD8+ and CD4+ T cell responses after vaccination.

The sample was peripheral blood, taken in a trial of Ad26.COV2.S vaccine versus placebo. This sequence originates from a person between 18 and 59 years old who received the Ad26.COV2.S COVID-19 vaccine or a placebo. This chain links TRBV5-6 with TRBJ2-5; possibly TRBD2 for D (6 bases). CDR3 sequence: CASSLSPGVETQYF. In nucleotides, the CDR3 is TGTGCCAGCAGCTTGTCTCCGGGGGTGGAGACCCAGTACTTC.